This T cell receptor beta chain was sequenced for a study of shared clonotypes between healthy human individuals. Study-wide points: The sole specimen, blood, was sampled, and tissue repertoires likely differ. Sharing across four donors was seen in 4% to 5.5% of naive CD4 clonotypes. Sequencing depth was predicted to influence how clonotypes are shared among donors.

As concerns this clone: What it recognizes is unknown.

The length of the CDR3 is 14 residues. Trimming took off 4 bases at V and 7 bases at J, with 11 bases between the two ends. The germline V gene has CDR1 MNHNY and CDR2 SVGAGI (reference sequence). Using immunoSEQ multiplex PCR, the repertoire was profiled, and TCRdb retains in-frame clones only, with some absent. The sample shows millions of clones, 85% to 95% of them seen only once. The sequenced sample was naive CD4+ T cells sorted from blood. Subset meaning: CD45RA+ positively selected. This sequence joins TRBV6-6 and TRBJ1-6, with unresolved D. The clonotype was recovered from a man between 18 and 35 years old in good health. The CDR3 nucleotides are TGTGCCAGCAGTTGGTCTCAAGGGAATTCACCCCTCCACTTT. Translation: CASSWSQGNSPLHF.